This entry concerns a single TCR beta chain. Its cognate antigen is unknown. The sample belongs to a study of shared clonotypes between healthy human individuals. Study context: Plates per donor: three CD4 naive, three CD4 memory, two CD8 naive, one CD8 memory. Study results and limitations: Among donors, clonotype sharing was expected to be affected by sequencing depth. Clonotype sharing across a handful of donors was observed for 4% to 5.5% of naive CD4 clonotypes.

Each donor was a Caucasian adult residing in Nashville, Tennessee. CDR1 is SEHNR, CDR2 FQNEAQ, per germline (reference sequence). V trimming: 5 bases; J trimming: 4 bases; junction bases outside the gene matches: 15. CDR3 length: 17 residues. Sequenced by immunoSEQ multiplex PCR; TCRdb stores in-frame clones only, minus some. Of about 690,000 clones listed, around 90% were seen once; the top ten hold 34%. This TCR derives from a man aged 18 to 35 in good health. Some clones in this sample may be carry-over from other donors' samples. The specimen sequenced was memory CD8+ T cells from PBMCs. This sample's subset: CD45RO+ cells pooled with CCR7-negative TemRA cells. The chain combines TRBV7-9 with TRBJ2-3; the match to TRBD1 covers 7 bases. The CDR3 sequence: CASSPKPGQSGPDTQYF. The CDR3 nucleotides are TGTGCCAGCAGCCCAAAGCCGGGACAGAGCGGCCCAGATACGCAGTATTTT.